The text below deals with one T cell receptor beta chain. Its specificity is not known. Sequence at one end of the junction differs from germline and may be a read error. This CDR3 spans 17 amino acids. Germline-derived CDR1 and CDR2 are MDHEN and SYDVKM. TCRdb called the RACE reads again in MiXCR, with one record for every CDR3 protein. Seen here are some 82,000 distinct CDR3 sequences, around 10% observed once, and the top ten hold approximately 4.6%. This record comes from a study of human T cells and chemical hapten exposure. General study points: With alopecia, donors may have immune responses unlike healthy people's.

Described time point: patch test 1, 2 weeks after DPC sensitization. Treatment: therapeutic diphenylcyclopropenone sensitization with weekly scalp DPC. This clonotype was obtained from a woman aged 50 to 60 with alopecia areata. Some clones in this sample may be carry-over from other donors' samples. The gene calls are TRBV28 and TRBJ2-7; the match to TRBD2 covers 9 bases. The sequencing used whole blood, collected in connection with sensitization to the hapten diphenylcyclopropenone (DPC). This chain's CDR3 is CASSSPLGGRASHEQYF. CDR3 bases: TGTGCCAGCAGTTCCCCCCTGGGCGGGAGGGCCTCCCACGAGCAGTACTTC.